A single TCR beta chain is shown here with its context. Its cognate antigen is unknown. Sequenced by immunoSEQ multiplex PCR; TCRdb stores in-frame clones only, minus some. This sample has 300,000 or so clones, with 88% found just once. These donors were members of the roughly 130-subject validation cohort, a group separate from the roughly 700-subject first cohort. The data stem from a study of cytomegalovirus exposure and HLA in healthy donors. Whole-study findings and limits: Rare TCR sequences predominated, though certain public TCRs were found in many donors. The tendency of first-cohort TCR clusters to co-occur in the roughly 120 validation repertoires was the finding of a later analysis. Associated with cytomegalovirus, according to the listing, were 150 to 200 TCR beta chains.

The J segment lost 8 bases and the V segment lost 5 bases, leaving 1 base of the junction unmatched. The germline CDR1 and CDR2 sequences are GTSNPN and SVGIG (reference sequence). The CDR3 is 10 amino acids. Sample: PBMCs. The TCR sequence derives from a man aged 30-40 years in good health and CMV-seronegative. The rearrangement joins TRBV30 to TRBJ1-2; 8 bases are a match to TRBD1. The CDR3 sequence is CAWGQGGYTF. The CDR3 nucleotides are TGTGCCTGGGGACAGGGAGGCTACACCTTC.